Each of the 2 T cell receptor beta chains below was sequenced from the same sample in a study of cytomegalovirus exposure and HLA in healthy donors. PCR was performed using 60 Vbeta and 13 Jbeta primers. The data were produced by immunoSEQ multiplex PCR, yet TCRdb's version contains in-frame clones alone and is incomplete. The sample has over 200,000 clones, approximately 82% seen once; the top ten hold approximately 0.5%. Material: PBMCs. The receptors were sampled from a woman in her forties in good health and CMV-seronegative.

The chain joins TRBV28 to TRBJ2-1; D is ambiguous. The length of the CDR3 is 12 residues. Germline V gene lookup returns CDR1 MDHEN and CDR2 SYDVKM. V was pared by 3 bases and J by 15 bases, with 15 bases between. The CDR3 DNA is TGTGCCAGCAGTTTTACCCATTTCACAAGGTTCTTC. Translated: CASSFTHFTRFF.

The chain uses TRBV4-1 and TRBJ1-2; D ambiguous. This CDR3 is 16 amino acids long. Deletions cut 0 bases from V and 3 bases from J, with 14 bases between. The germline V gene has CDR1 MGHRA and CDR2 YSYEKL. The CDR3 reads CASSQDPEPRDYGYTF. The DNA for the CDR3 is TGCGCCAGCAGCCAAGATCCGGAGCCTAGAGACTATGGCTACACCTTC.